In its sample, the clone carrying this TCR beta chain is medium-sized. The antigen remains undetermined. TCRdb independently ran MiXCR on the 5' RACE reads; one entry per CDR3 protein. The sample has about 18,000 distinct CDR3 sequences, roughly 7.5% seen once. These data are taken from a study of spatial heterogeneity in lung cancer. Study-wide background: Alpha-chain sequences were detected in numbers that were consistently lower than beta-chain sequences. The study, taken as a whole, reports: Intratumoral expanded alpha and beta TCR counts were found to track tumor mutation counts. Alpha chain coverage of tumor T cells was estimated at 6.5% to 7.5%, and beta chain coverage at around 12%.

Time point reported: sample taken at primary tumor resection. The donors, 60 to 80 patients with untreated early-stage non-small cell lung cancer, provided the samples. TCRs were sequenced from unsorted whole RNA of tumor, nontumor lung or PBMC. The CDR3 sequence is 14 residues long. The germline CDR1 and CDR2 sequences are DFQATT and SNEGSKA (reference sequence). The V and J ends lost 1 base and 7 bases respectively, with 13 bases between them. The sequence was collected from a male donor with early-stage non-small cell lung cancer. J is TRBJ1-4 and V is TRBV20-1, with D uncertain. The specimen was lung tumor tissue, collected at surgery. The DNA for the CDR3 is TGCAGTGCTAGAGGGCAGGAGATTACTGAAAAACTGTTTTTT. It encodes CSARGQEITEKLFF.